This is a list of T cell receptor beta chains from one sample in a study of glioma-infiltrating T cells after dendritic cell vaccination. Sequencing was performed with immunoSEQ multiplex PCR; in TCRdb, only in-frame clones are kept and a portion is missing. This sample carries under 130,000 clones, 75% to 85% of them seen once, and the ten largest clones take approximately 12%. The material sequenced was blood, taken before dendritic cell vaccination. These receptors originate from a human donor with glioblastoma. CDR3s include the opening cysteine and the closing phenylalanine or tryptophan. D genes are given only for firm matches. Rows may omit the clone size; those that give it use once, few, many or a size class.

v_gene	j_gene	d_gene	abundance	CDR3aa	CDR3nt
TRBV10-1	TRBJ2-7	-	-	CASSERQGSYEQYF	TGCGCCAGCAGTGAGAGGCAGGGATCCTACGAGCAGTACTTC
TRBV7-2	TRBJ1-2	TRBD1	-	CASSPRDRGPGYTF	TGTGCCAGCAGCCCACGGGACAGGGGGCCTGGCTACACCTTC
TRBV4-2	TRBJ2-4	TRBD1	-	CASSQDLGQGATKNIQYF	TGTGCCAGCAGCCAAGATCTGGGACAGGGGGCTACCAAAAACATTCAGTACTTC
TRBV19	TRBJ1-1	TRBD1	-	CASSGRTGGNTEAFF	TGTGCCAGTAGTGGCAGGACAGGAGGGAACACTGAAGCTTTCTTT
TRBV6-1	TRBJ2-7	-	few	CASQKQGTYEQYF	TGTGCCAGCCAGAAACAGGGTACCTACGAGCAGTACTTC
TRBV11-3	TRBJ2-1	-	-	CASSLDSAGSYNEQFF	TGTGCCAGCAGCTTAGATTCGGCAGGGTCCTACAATGAGCAGTTCTTC
TRBV30	TRBJ1-4	-	-	CAWSVVQGELFF	TGTGCCTGGAGTGTGGTACAGGGAGAACTGTTTTTT
TRBV7-7	TRBJ2-3	-	-	CASSLNFRDTQYF	TGTGCTAGCAGCCTAAATTTCCGAGATACGCAGTATTTT
TRBV7-2	TRBJ2-1	-	-	CASSLVGANYNEQFF	TGTGCCAGCAGCTTAGTAGGGGCCAATTACAATGAGCAGTTCTTC
TRBV4-3	TRBJ1-3	-	-	CASSQRGMTGNTIYF	TGCGCCAGCAGCCAGCGCGGAATGACTGGAAACACCATATATTTT
TRBV30	TRBJ1-1	TRBD1	-	CAWSVLGQGRAFF	TGTGCCTGGAGTGTATTGGGACAGGGTAGAGCTTTCTTT
TRBV11-2	TRBJ2-7	-	-	CASSLSGSTYEQYF	TGTGCCAGCAGCTTAAGCGGCTCGACTTACGAGCAGTACTTC
TRBV5-6	TRBJ1-1	-	few	CASSLTGSFSAFF	TGTGCCAGCAGCTTGACAGGAAGCTTCTCGGCTTTCTTT
TRBV10-3	TRBJ1-5	-	few	CAISETGSNQPQHF	TGTGCCATCAGTGAAACGGGAAGCAATCAGCCCCAGCATTTT
TRBV29-1	TRBJ1-1	-	-	CSVDLGLGEAFF	TGCAGCGTTGATCTTGGGCTCGGCGAAGCTTTCTTT
TRBV19	TRBJ2-2	-	-	CASSIRQGPSTGELFF	TGTGCCAGTAGTATAAGGCAGGGGCCGAGCACCGGGGAGCTGTTTTTT
TRBV14	TRBJ1-2	TRBD1	-	CASSPGQAYYGYTF	TGTGCCAGCAGCCCGGGACAGGCATACTATGGCTACACCTTC
TRBV12-5	TRBJ1-6	-	-	CASGSGGGYNSPLHF	TGTGCTAGTGGTAGTGGGGGGGGGTATAATTCACCCCTCCACTTT
TRBV5-4	TRBJ1-1	-	-	CASSLDMGLNTEAFF	TGTGCCAGCAGCTTGGATATGGGCCTGAACACTGAAGCTTTCTTT
TRBV29-1	TRBJ1-2	-	-	CSALGSNYGYTF	TGCAGCGCCCTAGGGAGTAACTATGGCTACACCTTC
TRBV7-9	TRBJ1-1	-	once	CASSLGSARAFF	TGTGCCAGCAGCTTAGGCTCCGCGAGAGCTTTCTTT
TRBV25-1	TRBJ2-5	TRBD2	-	CASSEWAGGTQETQYF	TGTGCCAGCAGTGAATGGGCGGGGGGGACCCAAGAGACCCAGTACTTC
TRBV6-1	TRBJ1-5	-	-	CASSRGGHNQPQHF	TGTGCCAGCAGCCGGGGGGGGCACAATCAGCCCCAGCATTTT
TRBV6-6	TRBJ1-2	TRBD1	many	CASSRTGDGYTF	TGTGCCAGCAGCCGGACAGGAGATGGCTACACCTTC
TRBV6-1	TRBJ2-3	-	-	CASSESWGLSTDTQYF	TGTGCCAGCAGTGAAAGCTGGGGACTTAGCACAGATACGCAGTATTTT